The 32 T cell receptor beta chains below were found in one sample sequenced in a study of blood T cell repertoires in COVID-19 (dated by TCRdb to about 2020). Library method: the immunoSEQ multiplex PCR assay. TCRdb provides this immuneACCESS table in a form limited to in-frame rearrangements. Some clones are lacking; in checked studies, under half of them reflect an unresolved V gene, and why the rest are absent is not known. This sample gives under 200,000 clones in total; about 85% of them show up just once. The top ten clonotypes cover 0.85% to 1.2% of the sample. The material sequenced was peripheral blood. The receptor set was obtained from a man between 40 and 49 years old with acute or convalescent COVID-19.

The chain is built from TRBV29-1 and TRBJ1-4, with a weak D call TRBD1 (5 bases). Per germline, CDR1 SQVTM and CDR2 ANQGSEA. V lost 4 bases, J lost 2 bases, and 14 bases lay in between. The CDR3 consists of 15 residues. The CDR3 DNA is TGCAGCGTTGGGGGCCAGTATAACACTAATGAAAAACTGTTTTTT. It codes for CSVGGQYNTNEKLFF.

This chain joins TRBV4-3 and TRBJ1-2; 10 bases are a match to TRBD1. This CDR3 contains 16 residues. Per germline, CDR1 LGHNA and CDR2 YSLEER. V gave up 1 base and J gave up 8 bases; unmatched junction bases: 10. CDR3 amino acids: CASSQAGQGVVRGYTF. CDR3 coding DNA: TGCGCCAGCAGCCAAGCCGGACAGGGGGTAGTACGGGGCTACACCTTC.

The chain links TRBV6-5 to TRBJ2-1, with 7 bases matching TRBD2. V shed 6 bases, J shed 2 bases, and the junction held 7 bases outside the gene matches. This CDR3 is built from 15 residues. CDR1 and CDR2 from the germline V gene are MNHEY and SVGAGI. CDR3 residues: CASSLTSVPYNEQFF. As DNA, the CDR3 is TGTGCCAGCAGCCTCACTAGCGTGCCCTACAATGAGCAGTTCTTC.

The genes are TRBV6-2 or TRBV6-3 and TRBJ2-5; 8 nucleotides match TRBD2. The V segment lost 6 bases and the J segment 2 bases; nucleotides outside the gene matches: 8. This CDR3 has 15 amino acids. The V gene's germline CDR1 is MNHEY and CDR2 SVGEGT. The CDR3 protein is CASSPNVAGQETQYF. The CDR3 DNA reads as TGTGCCAGCAGCCCCAACGTAGCGGGGCAAGAGACCCAGTACTTC.

CDR3 sequence: CASTMSGWRTDTQYF. The DNA for the CDR3 is TGTGCCAGCACCATGAGCGGGTGGCGCACAGATACGCAGTATTTT. The chain recombines TRBV5-4 with TRBJ2-3; D may be TRBD2 (6 bases). Per germline, CDR1 SGHNT and CDR2 YYREEE (reference sequence). The length of the CDR3 is 15 residues. The V end lost 6 bases, the J end lost 1 base, and 15 bases lay between the germline ends. Full variable domain (missing parts from reference TRBV5-4 and TRBJ2-3): ETGVTQSPTHLIKTRGQQVTLRCSSQSGHNTVSWYQQALGQGPQFIFQYYREEENGRGNFPPRFSGLQFPNYSSELNVNALELDDSALYLCASTMSGWRTDTQYFGPGTRLTVL.

The CDR3 sequence is CASSLGQPGDTQYF. CDR3 DNA sequence: TGCGCCAGCAGCTTGGGACAGCCGGGCGATACGCAGTATTTT. The J gene is TRBJ2-3, the V gene TRBV5-1; possible D gene TRBD1, 5 bases. The germline V gene encodes CDR1 SGHRS and CDR2 YFSETQ. V gave up 0 bases and J gave up 6 bases, with 11 bases separating them. The CDR3 is made up of 14 amino acids.

The CDR3 region is CASSESSGGVYGYTF. Here the CDR3 DNA reads TGTGCCAGCAGTGAGTCGTCAGGGGGCGTGTATGGCTACACCTTC. This rearrangement joins TRBV2 to TRBJ1-2; 8 nucleotides agree with TRBD1. CDR1 is SNHLY, CDR2 FYNNEI, per germline. V was clipped by 3 bases and J by 5 bases; unmatched bases: 8. There are 15 residues in the CDR3.

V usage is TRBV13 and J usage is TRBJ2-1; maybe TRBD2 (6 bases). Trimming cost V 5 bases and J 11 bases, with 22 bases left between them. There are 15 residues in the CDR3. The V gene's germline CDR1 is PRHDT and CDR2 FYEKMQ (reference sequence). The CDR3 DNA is TGTGCCAGCAGCAGAACCACTAACCTCGGGACTCAGCAGTTCTTC. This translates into CASSRTTNLGTQQFF.

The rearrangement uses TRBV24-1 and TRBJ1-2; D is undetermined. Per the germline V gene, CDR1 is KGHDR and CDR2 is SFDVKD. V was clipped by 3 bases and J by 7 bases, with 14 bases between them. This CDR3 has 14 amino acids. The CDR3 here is CATSDTARFGGYTF. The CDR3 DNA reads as TGTGCCACCAGTGATACCGCCCGGTTTGGTGGCTACACCTTC.

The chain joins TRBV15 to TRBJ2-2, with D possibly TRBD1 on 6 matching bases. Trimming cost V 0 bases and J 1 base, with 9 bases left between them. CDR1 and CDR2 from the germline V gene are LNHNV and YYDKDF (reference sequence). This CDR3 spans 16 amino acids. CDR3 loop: CATSRDLGGNTGELFF. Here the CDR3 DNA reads TGTGCCACCAGCAGAGATCTAGGGGGGAACACCGGGGAGCTGTTTTTT. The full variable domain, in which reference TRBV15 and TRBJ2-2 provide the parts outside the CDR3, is DAMVIQNPRYQVTQFGKPVTLSCSQTLNHNVMYWYQQKSSQAPKLLFHYYDKDFNNEADTPDNFQSRRPNTSFCFLDIRSPGLGDTAMYLCATSRDLGGNTGELFFGEGSRLTVL.

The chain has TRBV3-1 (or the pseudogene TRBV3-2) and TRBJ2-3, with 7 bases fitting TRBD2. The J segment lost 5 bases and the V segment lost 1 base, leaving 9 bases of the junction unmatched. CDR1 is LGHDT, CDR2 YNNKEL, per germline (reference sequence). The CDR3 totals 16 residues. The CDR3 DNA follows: TGTGCCAGCAGCCAAGGAGCGGGGATAGCGGGAGATACGCAGTATTTT. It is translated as CASSQGAGIAGDTQYF.

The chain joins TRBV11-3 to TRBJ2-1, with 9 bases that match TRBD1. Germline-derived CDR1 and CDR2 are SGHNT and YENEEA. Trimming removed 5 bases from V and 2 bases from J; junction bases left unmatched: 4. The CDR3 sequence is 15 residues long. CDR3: CASSHRDRAYNEQFF. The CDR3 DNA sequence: TGTGCCAGCAGCCATCGGGACAGGGCCTACAATGAGCAGTTCTTC.

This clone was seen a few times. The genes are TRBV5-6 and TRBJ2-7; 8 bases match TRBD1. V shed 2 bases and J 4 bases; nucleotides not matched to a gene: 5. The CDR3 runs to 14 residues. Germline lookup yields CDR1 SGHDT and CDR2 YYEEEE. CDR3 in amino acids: CASSLGTGNYEQYF. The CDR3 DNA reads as TGTGCCAGCAGCTTAGGGACAGGAAATTACGAGCAGTACTTC.

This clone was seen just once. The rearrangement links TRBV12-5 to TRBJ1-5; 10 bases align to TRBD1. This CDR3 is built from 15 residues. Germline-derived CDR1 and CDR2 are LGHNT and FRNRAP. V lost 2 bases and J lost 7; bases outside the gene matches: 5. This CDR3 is CASGLTGTGEQPQHF. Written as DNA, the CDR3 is TGTGCTAGTGGTTTGACGGGGACAGGGGAACAGCCCCAGCATTTT.

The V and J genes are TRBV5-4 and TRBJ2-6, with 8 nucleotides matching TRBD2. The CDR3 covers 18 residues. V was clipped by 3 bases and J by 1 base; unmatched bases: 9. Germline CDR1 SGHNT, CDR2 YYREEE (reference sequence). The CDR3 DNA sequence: TGTGCCAGCAGCTATCGTGCGGGGGGCTATTCTGGGGCCAACGTCCTGACTTTC. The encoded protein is CASSYRAGGYSGANVLTF.

DNA for the CDR3: TGTGCCAGCAACCCAATACTCGAAGGGGATGAAGCTTTCTTT. Its translation: CASNPILEGDEAFF. V is TRBV13 and J is TRBJ1-1; D is perhaps TRBD1 (5 bases). Looked up from germline, CDR1 is PRHDT and CDR2 is FYEKMQ (reference sequence). Trimming stripped 7 bases from V and 7 bases from J, with 19 bases between. This CDR3 comprises 14 residues.

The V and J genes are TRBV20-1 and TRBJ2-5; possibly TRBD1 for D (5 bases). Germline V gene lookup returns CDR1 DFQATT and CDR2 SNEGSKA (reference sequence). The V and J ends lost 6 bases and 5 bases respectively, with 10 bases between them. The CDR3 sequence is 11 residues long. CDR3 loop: CSAAGMETQYF. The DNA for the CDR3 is TGCAGTGCGGCAGGGATGGAGACCCAGTACTTC.

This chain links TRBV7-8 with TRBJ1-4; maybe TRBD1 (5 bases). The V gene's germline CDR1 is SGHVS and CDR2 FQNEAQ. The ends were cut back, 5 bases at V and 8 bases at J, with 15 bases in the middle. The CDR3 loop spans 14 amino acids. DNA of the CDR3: TGTGCCAGCAGCCACGGGGGAGCGGAAGAAAAACTGTTTTTT. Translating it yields CASSHGGAEEKLFF.

The chain's CDR3 is CSVRGVSYEQYF. CDR3 coding DNA: TGCAGCGTGCGCGGGGTCTCCTACGAGCAGTACTTC. The V gene is TRBV29-1, the J gene TRBJ2-7, with D perhaps matching TRBD2 (6 bases). Trimming cost V 6 bases and J 0 bases, with 9 bases left between them. Germline V gives CDR1 SQVTM, CDR2 ANQGSEA. This CDR3 has 12 amino acids.

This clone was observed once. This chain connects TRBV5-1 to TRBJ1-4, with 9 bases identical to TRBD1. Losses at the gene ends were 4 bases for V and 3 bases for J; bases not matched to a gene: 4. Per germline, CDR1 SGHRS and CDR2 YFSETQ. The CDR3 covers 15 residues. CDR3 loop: CASSEGTGPNEKLFF. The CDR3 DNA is TGCGCCAGCAGCGAAGGGACAGGGCCTAATGAAAAACTGTTTTTT.

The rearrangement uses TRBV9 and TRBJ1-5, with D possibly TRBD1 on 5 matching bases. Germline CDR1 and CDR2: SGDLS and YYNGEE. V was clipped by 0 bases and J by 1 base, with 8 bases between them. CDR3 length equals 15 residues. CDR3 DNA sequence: TGTGCCAGCAGCGTAGAAGGGGTGAGCAATCAGCCCCAGCATTTT. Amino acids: CASSVEGVSNQPQHF.

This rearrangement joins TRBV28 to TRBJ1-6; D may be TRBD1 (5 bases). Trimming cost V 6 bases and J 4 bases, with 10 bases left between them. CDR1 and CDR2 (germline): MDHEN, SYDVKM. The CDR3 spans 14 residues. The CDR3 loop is CASSPPGYNSPLHF. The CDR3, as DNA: TGTGCCAGCAGCCCCCCAGGGTATAATTCACCCCTCCACTTT.

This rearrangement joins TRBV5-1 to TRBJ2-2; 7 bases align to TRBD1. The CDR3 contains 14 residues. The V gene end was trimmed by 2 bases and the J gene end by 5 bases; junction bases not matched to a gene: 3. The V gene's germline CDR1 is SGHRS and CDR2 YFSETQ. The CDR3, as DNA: TGCGCCAGCAGCTTAAGACAGGGAACCGGGGAGCTGTTTTTT. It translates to CASSLRQGTGELFF.

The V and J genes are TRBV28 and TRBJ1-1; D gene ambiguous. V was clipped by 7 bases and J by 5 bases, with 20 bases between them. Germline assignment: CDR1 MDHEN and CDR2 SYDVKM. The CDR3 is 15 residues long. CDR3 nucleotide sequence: TGTGCCAGCAACGGCGAGTATAGAAGGAGGACTGAAGCTTTCTTT. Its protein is CASNGEYRRRTEAFF.

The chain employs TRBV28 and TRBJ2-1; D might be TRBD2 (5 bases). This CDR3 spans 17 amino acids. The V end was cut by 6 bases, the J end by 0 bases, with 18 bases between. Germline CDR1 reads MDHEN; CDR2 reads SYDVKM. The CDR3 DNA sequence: TGTGCCAGCAGGAGACCCCGGGAAGCTAGCTCCTACAATGAGCAGTTCTTC. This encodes CASRRPREASSYNEQFF. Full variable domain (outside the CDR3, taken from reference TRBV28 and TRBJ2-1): DVKVTQSSRYLVKRTGEKVFLECVQDMDHENMFWYRQDPGLGLRLIYFSYDVKMKEKGDIPEGYSVSREKKERFSLILESASTNQTSMYLCASRRPREASSYNEQFFGPGTRLTVL.

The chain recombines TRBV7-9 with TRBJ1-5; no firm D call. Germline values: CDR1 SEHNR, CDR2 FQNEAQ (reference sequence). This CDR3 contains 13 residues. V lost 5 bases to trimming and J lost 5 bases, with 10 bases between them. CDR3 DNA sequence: TGTGCCAGCAGCCCCTTCGGGGATCAGCCCCAGCATTTT. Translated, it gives CASSPFGDQPQHF.

The CDR3 here is CASSLGDRGLPEAFF. In DNA form, the CDR3 reads TGCGCCAGCAGCCTAGGGGACAGAGGATTACCTGAAGCTTTCTTT. The chain carries TRBV5-1 and TRBJ1-1; 7 nucleotides line up with TRBD1. The CDR3 extends over 15 amino acids. J gave up 6 bases and V 4 bases, and 12 bases lay outside the gene matches. The V gene's germline CDR1 is SGHRS and CDR2 YFSETQ.

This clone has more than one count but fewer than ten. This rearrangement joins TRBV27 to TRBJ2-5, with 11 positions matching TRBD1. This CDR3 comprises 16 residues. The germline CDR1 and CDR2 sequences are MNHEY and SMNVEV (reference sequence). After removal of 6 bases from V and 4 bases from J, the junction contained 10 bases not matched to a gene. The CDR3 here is CASSRTADRGRETQYF. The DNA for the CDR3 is TGTGCCAGCAGCCGAACTGCGGACAGGGGGCGAGAGACCCAGTACTTC.

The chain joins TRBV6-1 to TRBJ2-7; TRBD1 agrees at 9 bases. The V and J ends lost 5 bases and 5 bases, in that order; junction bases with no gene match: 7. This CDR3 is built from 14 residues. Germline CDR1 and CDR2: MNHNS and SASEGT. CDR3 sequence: CASSTYRGLHEQYF. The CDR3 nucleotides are TGTGCCAGCAGTACCTACAGGGGGCTCCACGAGCAGTACTTC.

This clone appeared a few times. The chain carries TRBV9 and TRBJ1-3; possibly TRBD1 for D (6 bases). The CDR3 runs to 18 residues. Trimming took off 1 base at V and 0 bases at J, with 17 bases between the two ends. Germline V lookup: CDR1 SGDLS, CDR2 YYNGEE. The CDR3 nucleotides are TGTGCCAGCAGCGTATACCCGGGGGGCACCGTCTCTGGAAACACCATATATTTT. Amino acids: CASSVYPGGTVSGNTIYF.

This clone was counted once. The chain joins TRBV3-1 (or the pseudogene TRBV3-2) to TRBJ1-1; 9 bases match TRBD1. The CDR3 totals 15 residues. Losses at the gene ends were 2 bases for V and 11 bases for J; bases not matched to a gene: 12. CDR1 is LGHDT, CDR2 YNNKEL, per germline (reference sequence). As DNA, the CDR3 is TGTGCCAGCAGCCAATCGACCACAGGGGGCTTGATGGCTTTCTTT. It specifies CASSQSTTGGLMAFF.

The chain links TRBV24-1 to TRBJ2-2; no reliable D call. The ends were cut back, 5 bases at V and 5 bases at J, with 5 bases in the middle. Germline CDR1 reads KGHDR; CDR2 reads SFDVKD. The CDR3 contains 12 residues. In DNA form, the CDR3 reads TGTGCCACCAGTGCGTCTACCGGGGAGCTGTTTTTT. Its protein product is CATSASTGELFF.